This passage covers 2 T cell receptor beta chains from one sample sequenced in a study of OX40 agonist ivuxolimab in advanced cancers. Assay: immunoSEQ multiplex PCR; the TCRdb copy retains only in-frame clones and omits some. The sample comprises about 80,000 clones, over 80% of which are singletons, and about 8.6% rests with the top ten. Sequences were derived from CD4+ or CD8+ T cells sorted from blood, sampled in a trial of the OX40 agonist ivuxolimab. Source of these receptors: an adult with an advanced solid tumor such as melanoma, head and neck, liver or kidney cancer.

V gene TRBV7-9 combines with J gene TRBJ2-7; D is unclear. Trimming removed 6 bases at V and 0 bases at J, with 12 bases between. Looked up from germline, CDR1 is SEHNR and CDR2 is FQNEAQ (reference sequence). The CDR3 is made up of 14 amino acids. The CDR3 protein is CASSTVLSSYEQYF. CDR3 DNA: TGTGCCAGCAGTACCGTCTTGAGCTCCTACGAGCAGTACTTC.

The J gene is TRBJ2-7, the V gene TRBV6-1; the D call may be TRBD1 or TRBD2 (6 bases each). Germline values: CDR1 MNHNS, CDR2 SASEGT. CDR3 length: 15 residues. Trimming removed 4 bases from V and 5 bases from J, with 18 bases in between. The CDR3 bases are TGTGCCAGCAGTGGGAGGGGGGTCCCATTTGACGAGCAGTACTTC. Residues: CASSGRGVPFDEQYF.